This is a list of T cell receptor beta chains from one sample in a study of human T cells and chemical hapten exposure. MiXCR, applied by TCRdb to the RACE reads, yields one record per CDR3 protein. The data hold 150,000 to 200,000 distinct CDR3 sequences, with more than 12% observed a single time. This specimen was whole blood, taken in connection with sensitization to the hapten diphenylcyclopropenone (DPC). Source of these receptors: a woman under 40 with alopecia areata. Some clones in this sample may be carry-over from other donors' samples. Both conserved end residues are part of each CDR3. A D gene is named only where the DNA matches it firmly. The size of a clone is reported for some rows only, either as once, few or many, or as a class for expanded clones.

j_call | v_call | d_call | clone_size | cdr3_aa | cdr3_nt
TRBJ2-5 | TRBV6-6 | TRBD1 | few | CASSFYRGQETQYF | TGTGCCAGCAGTTTTTACAGGGGCCAAGAGACCCAGTACTTC
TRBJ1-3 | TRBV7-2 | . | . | CASSRGDKRNTIYF | TGTGCCAGCAGCAGAGGGGACAAGAGAAACACCATATATTTT
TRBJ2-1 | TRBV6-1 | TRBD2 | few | CASSEKGTSGNEQFF | TGTGCCAGCAGTGAAAAGGGGACTAGCGGCAATGAGCAGTTCTTC
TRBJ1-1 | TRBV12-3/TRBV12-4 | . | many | CASSRTGNTEAFF | TGTGCCAGCAGTAGAACAGGGAACACTGAAGCTTTCTTT
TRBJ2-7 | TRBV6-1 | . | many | CASSEAGSSYEQYF | TGTGCCAGCAGTGAAGCCGGCAGCTCCTACGAGCAGTACTTC
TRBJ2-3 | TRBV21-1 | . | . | CASSLEGQGTGDTQYF | TGTGCCAGCAGCCTCGAAGGGCAGGGTACAGGAGATACGCAGTATTTT
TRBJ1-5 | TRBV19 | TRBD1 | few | CASSQQGGQPQHF | TGTGCCAGTAGTCAGCAGGGGGGACAGCCCCAGCATTTT
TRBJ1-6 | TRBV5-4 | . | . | CASSPGFDSPLHF | TGTGCCAGCAGCCCAGGGTTCGATTCACCCCTCCACTTT
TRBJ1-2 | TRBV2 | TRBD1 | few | CASSEEGSGGSYGYTF | TGTGCCAGCAGTGAAGAGGGCTCAGGGGGCAGCTATGGCTACACCTTC
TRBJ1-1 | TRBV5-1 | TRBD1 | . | CASSLEGQGARPNTEAFF | TGCGCCAGCAGCTTGGAGGGACAGGGGGCGAGACCGAACACTGAAGCTTTCTTT
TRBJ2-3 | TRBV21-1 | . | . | CASSKDEQRRSTDTQYF | TGTGCCAGCAGCAAAGATGAACAGCGCCGTAGCACAGATACGCAGTATTTT
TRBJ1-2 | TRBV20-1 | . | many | CSVTGGANYGYTF | TGCAGTGTCACGGGGGGGGCTAACTATGGCTACACCTTC
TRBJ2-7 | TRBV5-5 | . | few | CASSNAGLGGSSYF | TGTGCCAGCAGCAACGCGGGACTCGGGGGAAGCTCGTACTTC
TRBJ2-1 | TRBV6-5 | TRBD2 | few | CASSYVGTSGYNEQFF | TGTGCCAGCAGTTACGTTGGGACTAGCGGTTACAATGAGCAGTTCTTC
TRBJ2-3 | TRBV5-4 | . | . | CASSSVEGAQYF | TGTGCCAGCAGCTCCGTAGAGGGTGCGCAGTATTTT
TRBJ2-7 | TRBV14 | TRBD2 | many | CASSFRGTSGISYEQYF | TGTGCCAGCAGCTTCCGGGGGACTAGCGGGATCTCCTACGAGCAGTACTTC
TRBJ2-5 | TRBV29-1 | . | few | CSVDLGYQETQYF | TGCAGCGTTGATTTGGGCTATCAAGAGACCCAGTACTTC
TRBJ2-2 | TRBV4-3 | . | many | CASSQSYTGELFF | TGCGCCAGCAGCCAGAGTTACACCGGGGAGCTGTTTTTT
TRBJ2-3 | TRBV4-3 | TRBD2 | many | CASSQVGGGSLLSDTQYF | TGCGCCAGCAGCCAAGTTGGGGGAGGGTCCCTACTTTCAGATACGCAGTATTTT
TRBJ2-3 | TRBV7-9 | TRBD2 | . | CASSIGLAQDTQYF | TGTGCCAGCAGCATTGGACTAGCGCAAGATACGCAGTATTTT
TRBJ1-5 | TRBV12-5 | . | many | CASGRGPGVFQPQHF | TGTGCTAGTGGCCGTGGACCGGGGGTTTTTCAGCCCCAGCATTTT
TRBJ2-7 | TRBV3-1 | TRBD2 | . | CASSPRGSSGRREQYF | TGTGCCAGCAGCCCAAGAGGGTCTAGCGGGAGGCGCGAGCAGTACTTC
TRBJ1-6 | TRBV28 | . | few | CASRTTGALHF | TGTGCCAGCAGAACCACAGGCGCCCTCCACTTT
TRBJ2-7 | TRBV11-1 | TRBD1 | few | CASSTRTGVGYEQYF | TGTGCCAGCAGCACCCGGACAGGGGTTGGCTACGAGCAGTACTTC
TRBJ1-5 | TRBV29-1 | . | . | CSAIQGNQPQHF | TGCAGCGCTATACAGGGCAATCAGCCCCAGCATTTT
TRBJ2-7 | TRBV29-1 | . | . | CSVTRDLPYEQYF | TGCAGCGTTACCCGGGATTTACCCTACGAGCAGTACTTC
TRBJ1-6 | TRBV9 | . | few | CASSAQWLNSPLHF | TGTGCCAGCAGCGCCCAGTGGCTGAATTCACCCCTCCACTTT
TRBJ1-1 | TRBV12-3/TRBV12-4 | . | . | CASSSWTRVATEAFF | TGTGCCAGCAGTTCCTGGACAAGGGTGGCCACTGAAGCTTTCTTT
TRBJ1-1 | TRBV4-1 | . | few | CASSQLPGQPRDTEAFF | TGCGCCAGCAGCCAACTACCGGGGCAGCCTAGGGACACTGAAGCTTTCTTT
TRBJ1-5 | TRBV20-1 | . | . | CSAGRLNQPQHF | TGCAGTGCGGGACGGCTTAATCAGCCCCAGCATTTT
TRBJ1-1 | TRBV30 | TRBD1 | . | CAWSGQGAGTEAFF | TGTGCCTGGAGTGGACAGGGGGCCGGCACTGAAGCTTTCTTT
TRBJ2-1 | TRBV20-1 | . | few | CSASGSSSYNEQFF | TGCAGTGCTAGCGGGAGCAGCTCCTACAATGAGCAGTTCTTC
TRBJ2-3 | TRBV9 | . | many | CASSVAATDTQYF | TGTGCCAGCAGCGTAGCAGCTACAGATACGCAGTATTTT
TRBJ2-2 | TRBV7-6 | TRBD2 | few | CASSLTSGRSTGELFF | TGTGCCAGCAGCCTCACTAGCGGGAGGAGCACCGGGGAGCTGTTTTTT
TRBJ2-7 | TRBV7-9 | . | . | CASSLTGDPSGEQYF | TGTGCCAGCAGCTTAACGGGAGACCCTTCGGGAGAGCAGTACTTC
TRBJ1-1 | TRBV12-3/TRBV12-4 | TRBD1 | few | CASSHQTGSTEAFF | TGTGCCAGCAGCCACCAGACAGGGAGTACTGAAGCTTTCTTT
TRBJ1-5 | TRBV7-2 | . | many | CASSFQAASNQPQHF | TGTGCCAGCAGCTTTCAGGCAGCCAGCAATCAGCCCCAGCATTTT
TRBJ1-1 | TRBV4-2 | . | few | CASSQESGANTEAFF | TGTGCCAGCAGCCAAGAATCAGGCGCTAACACTGAAGCTTTCTTT
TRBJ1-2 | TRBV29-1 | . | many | CSERSREFGYTF | TGCAGCGAGAGGAGCAGGGAGTTTGGCTACACCTTC
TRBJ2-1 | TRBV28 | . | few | CASSSPAGEGREQFF | TGTGCCAGCAGTTCCCCGGCAGGGGAGGGCCGTGAGCAGTTCTTC
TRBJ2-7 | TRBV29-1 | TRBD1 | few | CSAGTGNYEQYF | TGCAGCGCCGGGACAGGGAACTACGAGCAGTACTTC
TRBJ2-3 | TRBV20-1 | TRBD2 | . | CSAVLPLARNTDTQYF | TGCAGTGCCGTCCTCCCACTAGCGAGAAACACAGATACGCAGTATTTT
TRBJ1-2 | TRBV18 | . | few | CASSPGQDNGYTF | TGTGCCAGCTCACCGGGGCAGGATAATGGCTACACCTTC
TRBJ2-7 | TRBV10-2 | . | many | CASSESSGLTYEQYF | TGCGCCAGCAGTGAGTCAAGCGGACTAACCTACGAGCAGTACTTC
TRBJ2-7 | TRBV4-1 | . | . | CASSQDYLSLYF | TGCGCCAGCAGCCAAGACTATCTTAGCCTGTACTTC
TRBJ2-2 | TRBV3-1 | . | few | CASSPGGGSNTGELFF | TGTGCCAGCAGCCCCGGTGGCGGGTCGAACACCGGGGAGCTGTTTTTT
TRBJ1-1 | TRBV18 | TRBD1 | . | CASSPAQQGMISEAFF | TGTGCCAGCTCACCAGCACAACAGGGGATGATATCTGAAGCTTTCTTT
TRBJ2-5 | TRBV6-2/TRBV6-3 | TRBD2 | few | CASSYGTTQETQYF | TGTGCCAGCAGTTACGGGACTACCCAAGAGACCCAGTACTTC
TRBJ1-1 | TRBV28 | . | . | CASSIWTEAFF | TGTGCCAGCAGTATCTGGACTGAAGCTTTCTTT
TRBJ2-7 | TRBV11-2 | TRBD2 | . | CASSPREVAYEQYF | TGTGCCAGCAGCCCCCGGGAGGTGGCCTACGAGCAGTACTTC
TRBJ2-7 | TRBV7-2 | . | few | CASSLAPGSRNRAYEQYF | TGTGCCAGCAGCTTAGCGCCGGGCTCTCGAAACAGGGCCTACGAGCAGTACTTC
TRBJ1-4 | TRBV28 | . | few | CASNKGGKLFF | TGTGCCAGCAATAAGGGTGGAAAACTGTTTTTT
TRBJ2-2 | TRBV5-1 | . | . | CASSSLQEQLTGELFF | TGCGCCAGCAGCTCTTTGCAGGAGCAGCTCACCGGGGAGCTGTTTTTT
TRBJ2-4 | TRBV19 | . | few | CASRGDRLEQRPILAKNIQYF | TGTGCCAGTCGGGGGGACAGACTCGAACAAAGGCCCATACTAGCCAAAAACATTCAGTACTTC
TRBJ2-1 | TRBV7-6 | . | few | CASSLTRSGNEQFF | TGTGCCAGCAGCTTAACCCGGTCCGGAAATGAGCAGTTCTTC